The 9 T cell receptor beta chains below were found in one sample sequenced in a study of spatial heterogeneity in lung cancer. MiXCR, run by TCRdb on the 5' RACE reads, gives a single entry per CDR3 protein. Altogether about 100,000 distinct CDR3 sequences are present, 15% to 20% being singletons, with the ten largest covering 20% to 25%. Stated time point: blood at routine non-recurrence follow-up after resection. The source was PBMCs, collected at follow-up. The receptor source for this set is a male donor with early-stage non-small cell lung cancer.

The chain is built from TRBV5-5 and TRBJ2-7; tentatively, D is TRBD2 (6 bases). Germline-derived CDR1 and CDR2 are SGHKS and YYEKEE (reference sequence). V lost 0 bases to trimming and J lost 7 bases, with 17 bases between them. This CDR3 is built from 15 residues. The CDR3 region has the DNA TGTGCCAGCAGCTTGGGGCGCGGAGGGTACGGTGAGCAGTACTTC. As protein: CASSLGRGGYGEQYF.

This clonotype showed up just a few times. The chain joins TRBV19 to TRBJ1-5; a weak D match, TRBD1 (6 bases). CDR3 length: 14 residues. CDR1 is LNHDA and CDR2 is SQIVND in the germline V gene (reference sequence). Trimming pared 3 bases from V and 0 bases from J, leaving 6 bases between. CDR3 bases: TGTGCCAGTAGTATGGACAGTAGCAATCAGCCCCAGCATTTT. It yields the protein CASSMDSSNQPQHF.

The chain carries TRBV28 and TRBJ2-1; the D gene is possibly TRBD1 (6 bases). The length of the CDR3 is 18 residues. V lost 10 bases and J lost 7, with 32 bases in between. Germline V gene sequence: CDR1 MDHEN, CDR2 SYDVKM. For the CDR3, the DNA is TGTGCCATTGCCCCACACCGTTTAGGGGCCCATACAGGGAATGAGCAGTTCTTC. The encoded protein is CAIAPHRLGAHTGNEQFF. Complete variable domain (other parts from reference TRBV28 and TRBJ2-1): DVKVTQSSRYLVKRTGEKVFLECVQDMDHENMFWYRQDPGLGLRLIYFSYDVKMKEKGDIPEGYSVSREKKERFSLILESASTNQTSMYLCAIAPHRLGAHTGNEQFFGPGTRLTVL.

The V call is TRBV12-3 or TRBV12-4, the J call TRBJ2-3, with 8 bases aligning to TRBD1. This CDR3 contains 16 residues. After removal of 5 bases from V and 2 bases from J, the junction contained 9 bases not matched to a gene. DNA for the CDR3: TGTGCCAGCAGTCCCTCCCCGGACAGGGTCACAGATACGCAGTATTTT. Its translation: CASSPSPDRVTDTQYF.

This chain links TRBV20-1 with TRBJ2-3, with D unclear. The germline V gene has CDR1 DFQATT and CDR2 SNEGSKA (reference sequence). This CDR3 region has 11 residues. Between the trimmed V and J ends, which lost 8 bases and 1 base, there was a span of 7 bases. The chain's CDR3 is CSRAGTDTQYF. In nucleotides, the CDR3 is TGCAGTCGGGCAGGCACAGATACGCAGTATTTT.

This clonotype showed up many times. The chain has TRBV12-3 or TRBV12-4 and TRBJ2-4; D possibly corresponds to TRBD2 (5 bases). Trimming shortened V by 2 bases and J by 8 bases, and 16 bases separated the two germline ends. This CDR3 comprises 15 residues. The CDR3 here is CASSLNGPGSDIQYF. Here the CDR3 DNA reads TGTGCCAGCAGTTTAAATGGACCGGGGTCGGACATTCAGTACTTC.

The V gene is TRBV30, the J gene TRBJ2-7; D not resolved. Germline loops: CDR1 GTSNPN, CDR2 SVGIG (reference sequence). The CDR3 totals 13 residues. The ends were cut back, 0 bases at V and 6 bases at J, with 12 bases in the middle. CDR3 residues: CAWSVRRFGEQYV. Here the CDR3 DNA reads TGTGCCTGGAGTGTACGGCGGTTTGGCGAGCAGTACGTC.

This clonotype was picked up a small number of times. The chain carries TRBV6-1 and TRBJ2-7, with D tentatively TRBD1 or TRBD2 (5 bases each). Trimming cost V 4 bases and J 7 bases, with 14 bases left between them. The CDR3 length is 13 residues. In germline, CDR1 is MNHNS, CDR2 SASEGT. CDR3 nucleotides: TGTGCCAGCAGTGCCGGGACGGTTCTGGAGCAGTACTTC. As protein: CASSAGTVLEQYF.

The chain joins TRBV7-2 to TRBJ1-1, with D maybe TRBD1 (6 bases). Trimming took 5 bases from V and 5 from J, leaving 18 bases between them. CDR1 and CDR2 (germline): SGHTA, FQGNSA. The CDR3 contains 15 residues. For the CDR3, the DNA is TGTGCCAGCAGCCCAAGGACCGGGGGGACAACTGAAGCTTTCTTT. This translates into CASSPRTGGTTEAFF.